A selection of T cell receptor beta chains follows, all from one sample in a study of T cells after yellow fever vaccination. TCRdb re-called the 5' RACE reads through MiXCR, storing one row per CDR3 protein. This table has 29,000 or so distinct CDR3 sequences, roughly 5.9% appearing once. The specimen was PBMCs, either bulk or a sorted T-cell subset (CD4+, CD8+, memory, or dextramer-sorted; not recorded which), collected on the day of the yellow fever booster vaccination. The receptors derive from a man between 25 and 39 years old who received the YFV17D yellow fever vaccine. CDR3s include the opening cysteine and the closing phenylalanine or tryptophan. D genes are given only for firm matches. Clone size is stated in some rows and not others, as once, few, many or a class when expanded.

CDR3 protein: CASSLRAGGIQETQYF
CDR3 DNA: TGTGCCAGCAGCTTAAGGGCAGGAGGGATACAAGAGACCCAGTACTTC
clone size: .
V gene: TRBV7-9
J gene: TRBJ2-5
D gene: .

CDR3 protein: CASSYRGTGERNEQFF
CDR3 DNA: TGTGCCAGCAGTTATAGAGGGACAGGGGAACGCAATGAGCAGTTCTTC
clone size: many
V gene: TRBV6-5
J gene: TRBJ2-1
D gene: TRBD1

CDR3 protein: CASSAGGAGAKTQYF
CDR3 DNA: TGTGCCAGCAGTGCCGGGGGAGCGGGAGCTAAGACCCAGTACTTC
clone size: many
V gene: TRBV6-1
J gene: TRBJ2-5
D gene: TRBD2

CDR3 protein: CARGGVEAGNTIYF
CDR3 DNA: TGTGCCAGAGGGGGAGTGGAGGCTGGAAACACCATATATTTT
clone size: .
V gene: TRBV7-9
J gene: TRBJ1-3
D gene: .

CDR3 protein: CASSSGSVYNEQFF
CDR3 DNA: TGCGCCAGCAGCTCGGGGTCCGTCTACAATGAGCAGTTCTTC
clone size: many
V gene: TRBV5-1
J gene: TRBJ2-1
D gene: .

CDR3 protein: CASSQLLSAGDRTDTQYF
CDR3 DNA: TGCGCCAGCAGCCAATTACTCTCGGCGGGAGACCGCACAGATACGCAGTATTTT
clone size: many
V gene: TRBV4-3
J gene: TRBJ2-3
D gene: TRBD2

CDR3 protein: CSVEYGSGSSEQYF
CDR3 DNA: TGCAGCGTTGAGTACGGGAGTGGGTCTTCCGAGCAGTACTTC
clone size: many
V gene: TRBV29-1
J gene: TRBJ2-7
D gene: .

CDR3 protein: CASSLDQGYEQFF
CDR3 DNA: TGTGCCAGCAGCTTAGACCAGGGGTATGAGCAGTTCTTC
clone size: many
V gene: TRBV7-9
J gene: TRBJ2-1
D gene: .

CDR3 protein: CASSPLGGERAYGYTF
CDR3 DNA: TGTGCCAGCAGCCCCTTAGGTGGGGAAAGGGCTTATGGCTACACCTTC
clone size: few
V gene: TRBV7-2
J gene: TRBJ1-2
D gene: .

CDR3 protein: CSGSGAQNNEQFF
CDR3 DNA: TGCAGTGGAAGCGGGGCCCAAAACAATGAGCAGTTCTTC
clone size: many
V gene: TRBV29-1
J gene: TRBJ2-1
D gene: TRBD2

CDR3 protein: CASSPTLTSGRKDTQYF
CDR3 DNA: TGCGCCAGCAGCCCTACCCTGACTAGCGGGAGGAAAGATACGCAGTATTTT
clone size: .
V gene: TRBV4-3
J gene: TRBJ2-3
D gene: TRBD2

CDR3 protein: CASSMGVGDEQFF
CDR3 DNA: TGTGCCAGTAGTATGGGAGTAGGAGATGAGCAGTTCTTC
clone size: many
V gene: TRBV19
J gene: TRBJ2-1
D gene: .

CDR3 protein: CASSTGLGSYNEQFF
CDR3 DNA: TGTGCCAGCAGCACCGGACTGGGCTCCTACAATGAGCAGTTCTTC
clone size: many
V gene: TRBV7-2
J gene: TRBJ2-1
D gene: .

CDR3 protein: CASSYFRRENEQFF
CDR3 DNA: TGTGCCAGCAGTTACTTCCGGCGGGAGAACGAGCAGTTCTTC
clone size: many
V gene: TRBV6-2/TRBV6-3
J gene: TRBJ2-1
D gene: TRBD2

CDR3 protein: CASSLNENTEAFF
CDR3 DNA: TGTGCCAGCAGCTTGAACGAGAACACTGAAGCTTTCTTT
clone size: many
V gene: TRBV7-6
J gene: TRBJ1-1
D gene: .

CDR3 protein: CAISDSLAGAGTGELFF
CDR3 DNA: TGTGCCATCAGTGATAGCCTAGCGGGAGCGGGCACCGGGGAGCTGTTTTTT
clone size: many
V gene: TRBV10-3
J gene: TRBJ2-2
D gene: TRBD2

CDR3 protein: CASSLNRGGSGNTIYF
CDR3 DNA: TGTGCCAGCAGCCTTAACAGGGGAGGCTCTGGAAACACCATATATTTT
clone size: few
V gene: TRBV7-2
J gene: TRBJ1-3
D gene: TRBD1

CDR3 protein: CASSYTRAGDTEAFF
CDR3 DNA: TGTGCCAGCAGCTACACACGGGCCGGCGACACTGAAGCTTTCTTT
clone size: many
V gene: TRBV7-2
J gene: TRBJ1-1
D gene: .

CDR3 protein: CASHGGNTGKLFF
CDR3 DNA: TGTGCCAGCCACGGGGGAAACACCGGGAAGCTGTTTTTT
clone size: .
V gene: TRBV19
J gene: TRBJ2-2
D gene: .

CDR3 protein: CSADDSEETQYF
CDR3 DNA: TGCAGTGCCGATGACTCGGAGGAGACCCAGTACTTC
clone size: .
V gene: TRBV20-1
J gene: TRBJ2-5
D gene: .

CDR3 protein: CASSPGVAEYF
CDR3 DNA: TGTGCCAGCAGCCCCGGGGTAGCTGAGTATTTT
clone size: many
V gene: TRBV11-2
J gene: TRBJ2-3
D gene: .

CDR3 protein: CASSSLTSGSGPDTQYF
CDR3 DNA: TGTGCCAGCAGCTCCTTGACTAGCGGGAGCGGTCCAGATACGCAGTATTTT
clone size: many
V gene: TRBV7-9
J gene: TRBJ2-3
D gene: TRBD2

CDR3 protein: CASGVEGAPYEQYF
CDR3 DNA: TGTGCCAGCGGGGTGGAGGGGGCTCCCTACGAGCAGTACTTC
clone size: many
V gene: TRBV27
J gene: TRBJ2-7
D gene: .

CDR3 protein: CASNFYVGRETTDEQFF
CDR3 DNA: TGTGCCAGCAACTTTTATGTTGGGCGGGAGACCACCGATGAGCAGTTCTTC
clone size: few
V gene: TRBV7-9
J gene: TRBJ2-1
D gene: TRBD2

CDR3 protein: CASSPPQVRNTEAFF
CDR3 DNA: TGTGCCAGCAGCCCACCCCAGGTCAGGAACACTGAAGCTTTCTTT
clone size: .
V gene: TRBV7-9
J gene: TRBJ1-1
D gene: .

CDR3 protein: CATSRDLGGGFLAETYNEQFF
CDR3 DNA: TGTGCCACCAGCAGAGATTTAGGGGGGGGCTTCCTTGCGGAGACATACAATGAGCAGTTCTTC
clone size: many
V gene: TRBV15
J gene: TRBJ2-1
D gene: .

CDR3 protein: CASSHDKNYGYTF
CDR3 DNA: TGTGCCAGCAGCCATGACAAGAACTATGGCTACACCTTC
clone size: few
V gene: TRBV14
J gene: TRBJ1-2
D gene: .

CDR3 protein: CASSRDSSYNEQFF
CDR3 DNA: TGTGCCAGCAGCCGGGACAGCTCCTACAATGAGCAGTTCTTC
clone size: many
V gene: TRBV11-2
J gene: TRBJ2-1
D gene: TRBD1

CDR3 protein: CSASFGGDPYEQYF
CDR3 DNA: TGCAGTGCTAGTTTTGGGGGAGACCCCTACGAGCAGTACTTC
clone size: many
V gene: TRBV20-1
J gene: TRBJ2-7
D gene: .

CDR3 protein: CASSARAPLNTGELFF
CDR3 DNA: TGTGCCAGCAGCGCCCGGGCCCCTTTGAACACCGGGGAGCTGTTTTTT
clone size: .
V gene: TRBV9
J gene: TRBJ2-2
D gene: .

CDR3 protein: CASSRGGTSDTDTQYF
CDR3 DNA: TGTGCCAGCAGCCGGGGGGGGACTAGCGACACAGATACGCAGTATTTT
clone size: many
V gene: TRBV11-2
J gene: TRBJ2-3
D gene: TRBD2

CDR3 protein: CSALFGLQSNEQFF
CDR3 DNA: TGCAGCGCTCTCTTTGGGCTCCAGAGCAATGAGCAGTTCTTC
clone size: many
V gene: TRBV29-1
J gene: TRBJ2-1
D gene: .

CDR3 protein: CASSRRYGDTEAFF
CDR3 DNA: TGTGCCAGCAGCCGCAGGTACGGAGACACTGAAGCTTTCTTT
clone size: many
V gene: TRBV6-1
J gene: TRBJ1-1
D gene: .

CDR3 protein: CASSDTTGNEQFF
CDR3 DNA: TGTGCCAGCAGTGACACGACAGGGAACGAGCAGTTCTTC
clone size: .
V gene: TRBV25-1
J gene: TRBJ2-1
D gene: TRBD1

CDR3 protein: CASALLGGNQPQHF
CDR3 DNA: TGTGCCAGCGCTTTATTGGGGGGCAATCAGCCCCAGCATTTT
clone size: .
V gene: TRBV6-5
J gene: TRBJ1-5
D gene: .

CDR3 protein: CASRTSGRGNEQFF
CDR3 DNA: TGTGCCAGCAGGACTAGCGGGAGGGGCAATGAGCAGTTCTTC
clone size: medium-sized
V gene: TRBV12-3/TRBV12-4
J gene: TRBJ2-1
D gene: TRBD2

CDR3 protein: CSAGQGPFKPQHF
CDR3 DNA: TGCAGTGCTGGACAGGGGCCTTTCAAGCCCCAGCATTTT
clone size: .
V gene: TRBV20-1
J gene: TRBJ1-5
D gene: TRBD1

CDR3 protein: CSVVVLAGGADTQYF
CDR3 DNA: TGCAGCGTTGTCGTACTAGCGGGAGGGGCAGATACGCAGTATTTT
clone size: many
V gene: TRBV29-1
J gene: TRBJ2-3
D gene: TRBD2

CDR3 protein: CASSSNLREQYF
CDR3 DNA: TGTGCCAGCAGTTCGAACCTCCGGGAGCAGTACTTC
clone size: many
V gene: TRBV6-2/TRBV6-3
J gene: TRBJ2-7
D gene: .

CDR3 protein: CASSLLLAGGGMGTDTQYF
CDR3 DNA: TGTGCCAGCAGCTTGCTACTAGCGGGAGGGGGCATGGGGACAGATACGCAGTATTTT
clone size: medium-sized
V gene: TRBV11-3
J gene: TRBJ2-3
D gene: TRBD2

CDR3 protein: CATSDSRQGAGTDTQYF
CDR3 DNA: TGTGCCACCAGTGATTCTCGACAGGGGGCGGGCACAGATACGCAGTATTTT
clone size: many
V gene: TRBV24-1
J gene: TRBJ2-3
D gene: TRBD1

CDR3 protein: CASSLALSGEQFF
CDR3 DNA: TGTGCCAGCAGCTTAGCTCTAAGTGGTGAGCAGTTCTTC
clone size: many
V gene: TRBV7-6
J gene: TRBJ2-1
D gene: .

CDR3 protein: CASSQDTVNTEAFF
CDR3 DNA: TGTGCCAGCAGCCAAGATACGGTTAACACTGAAGCTTTCTTT
clone size: many
V gene: TRBV3-1
J gene: TRBJ1-1
D gene: .

CDR3 protein: CAISDKTNYGYTF
CDR3 DNA: TGTGCCATCAGTGACAAAACTAACTATGGCTACACCTTC
clone size: many
V gene: TRBV10-3
J gene: TRBJ1-2
D gene: .

CDR3 protein: CSAILGTSGDNEQFF
CDR3 DNA: TGCAGTGCTATCCTGGGGACTAGCGGAGACAATGAGCAGTTCTTC
clone size: many
V gene: TRBV20-1
J gene: TRBJ2-1
D gene: TRBD2

CDR3 protein: CASSIAGSGEQFF
CDR3 DNA: TGTGCCAGTAGTATAGCTGGTAGCGGGGAACAGTTCTTC
clone size: .
V gene: TRBV19
J gene: TRBJ2-1
D gene: TRBD2

CDR3 protein: CSVAAYLAPGETQYF
CDR3 DNA: TGCAGCGTTGCTGCTTATTTGGCTCCGGGGGAGACCCAGTACTTC
clone size: many
V gene: TRBV29-1
J gene: TRBJ2-5
D gene: .

CDR3 protein: CASSFRDRPLNTGELFF
CDR3 DNA: TGTGCCAGCAGCTTCCGGGACAGACCCTTAAACACCGGGGAGCTGTTTTTT
clone size: many
V gene: TRBV7-8
J gene: TRBJ2-2
D gene: TRBD1

CDR3 protein: CSVGDRGLTDTQYF
CDR3 DNA: TGCAGCGTGGGTGACAGGGGCCTCACAGATACGCAGTATTTT
clone size: many
V gene: TRBV29-1
J gene: TRBJ2-3
D gene: TRBD1

CDR3 protein: CASSLRGEGLNEQFF
CDR3 DNA: TGTGCCAGCAGTTTACGGGGGGAGGGTCTAAATGAGCAGTTCTTC
clone size: many
V gene: TRBV27
J gene: TRBJ2-1
D gene: TRBD2

CDR3 protein: CASSLEGTSPTQYF
CDR3 DNA: TGTGCCAGCAGCTTGGAAGGGACGTCTCCGACCCAGTACTTC
clone size: many
V gene: TRBV11-3
J gene: TRBJ2-5
D gene: .

CDR3 protein: CASRRGGQNTEAFF
CDR3 DNA: TGTGCCAGCCGAAGAGGGGGACAGAACACTGAAGCTTTCTTT
clone size: .
V gene: TRBV5-4
J gene: TRBJ1-1
D gene: .

CDR3 protein: CASSKQGTSHEQFF
CDR3 DNA: TGTGCCAGCAGCAAACAAGGGACTTCACATGAGCAGTTCTTC
clone size: .
V gene: TRBV5-4
J gene: TRBJ2-1
D gene: .

CDR3 protein: CAWRGRTVDQPQHF
CDR3 DNA: TGTGCCTGGAGGGGACGGACAGTAGATCAGCCCCAGCATTTT
clone size: few
V gene: TRBV30
J gene: TRBJ1-5
D gene: .

CDR3 protein: CASSYADTTGDSPLHF
CDR3 DNA: TGTGCCAGCAGTTACGCGGACACAACCGGCGATTCACCCCTCCACTTT
clone size: many
V gene: TRBV6-2/TRBV6-3
J gene: TRBJ1-6
D gene: .

CDR3 protein: CASSKARRSPETFF
CDR3 DNA: TGTGCCAGCAGCAAAGCGCGTCGGTCCCCTGAGACTTTCTTT
clone size: many
V gene: TRBV21-1
J gene: TRBJ1-1
D gene: .

CDR3 protein: CASSPWREGNHNEQFF
CDR3 DNA: TGTGCCAGCAGCCCTTGGCGGGAGGGTAATCACAATGAGCAGTTCTTC
clone size: few
V gene: TRBV7-9
J gene: TRBJ2-1
D gene: TRBD2

CDR3 protein: CASRMDPSGGELFF
CDR3 DNA: TGCGCCAGCAGAATGGACCCCTCCGGCGGGGAGCTGTTTTTT
clone size: many
V gene: TRBV10-1
J gene: TRBJ2-2
D gene: .

CDR3 protein: CASSVGLNTGELFF
CDR3 DNA: TGTGCCAGCAGCGTAGGTCTTAACACCGGGGAGCTGTTTTTT
clone size: many
V gene: TRBV9
J gene: TRBJ2-2
D gene: .